The 8 T cell receptor beta chains presented below share a single source sample, sequenced in a study of Graves' ophthalmopathy and Graves' hyperthyroidism. Beta-chain TCR CDR3 regions were amplified from RNA transcripts. An initial RT-PCR round employing HTBI primers preceded a second-round multiplex PCR. TCRdb reanalysed the multiplex PCR reads using MiXCR and keeps one entry per CDR3 protein. The sample has roughly 480,000 distinct CDR3 sequences, about 15% seen once. The material sequenced was blood. The receptors derive from a woman aged 25 to 39 with Graves' ophthalmopathy.

This chain connects TRBV30 to TRBJ1-2, with TRBD1 identical over 8 bases. Germline assignment: CDR1 GTSNPN and CDR2 SVGIG (reference sequence). J gave up 4 bases and V 5 bases, and 12 bases lay outside the gene matches. The CDR3 has 15 residues. CDR3 DNA sequence: TGTGCCTGGGCTAAGAAGGTGGGACAGGCCTATGGCTACACCTTC. This gives the protein CAWAKKVGQAYGYTF.

This clonotype was found many times. The chain carries TRBV29-1 and TRBJ1-2, with a tentative D call TRBD1 (5 bases). CDR1 SQVTM and CDR2 ANQGSEA come from the germline V gene. The CDR3 consists of 13 residues. Deletions cut 4 bases from V and 7 bases from J, with 16 bases between. CDR3 sequence (DNA): TGCAGCGTTGCCCTCAGCGGGGCGTCTGGCTACACCTTC. It specifies CSVALSGASGYTF.

The chain employs TRBV14 and TRBJ2-7; 11 bases line up with TRBD1. Looked up from germline, CDR1 is SGHDN and CDR2 is FVKESK. Trimming removed 1 base from V and 7 bases from J; junction bases left unmatched: 12. This CDR3 is built from 17 residues. DNA for the CDR3: TGTGCCAGCAGCCAAGTCTTGGGAGGACAGGGGGCGCGGGAGCAGTACTTC. Residues: CASSQVLGGQGAREQYF. Combining the CDR3 with reference TRBV14 and TRBJ2-7 gives the whole variable domain EAGVTQFPSHSVIEKGQTVTLRCDPISGHDNLYWYRRVMGKEIKFLLHFVKESKQDESGMPNNRFLAERTGGTYSTLKVQPAELEDSGVYFCASSQVLGGQGAREQYFGPGTRLTVT.

Many counts were recorded for this clonotype. The CDR3 bases are TGTGCCATCCAATTTACAGGGGCTGGGGCCAACGTCCTGACTTTC. This encodes CAIQFTGAGANVLTF. The chain has TRBV12-3 or TRBV12-4 and TRBJ2-6, with TRBD1 matching over 7 bases. This CDR3 has 15 amino acids. V shed 10 bases and J 2 bases; nucleotides not matched to a gene: 8.

This clonotype was recorded many times. The gene calls are TRBV2 and TRBJ1-5; possibly TRBD1 for D (5 bases). Between the trimmed V and J ends, which lost 7 bases and 7 bases, there was a span of 14 bases. Germline-derived CDR1 and CDR2 are SNHLY and FYNNEI. This CDR3 has 13 amino acids. CDR3 nucleotide sequence: TGTGCCAGCAAAGTCAGGGAAGGGCAGCCCCAGCATTTT. Translation: CASKVREGQPQHF.

This clonotype occurred many times. V gene TRBV6-1 combines with J gene TRBJ2-6; D is undetermined. The CDR3 loop spans 15 amino acids. V lost 7 bases, J lost 1 base, and 11 bases lay in between. The germline gives CDR1 MNHNS, CDR2 SASEGT. CDR3 sequence reads: CASNLASSGANVLTF. CDR3 DNA sequence: TGTGCCAGCAACCTTGCCTCGTCTGGGGCCAACGTCCTGACTTTC.

At least ten counts were recorded for this clonotype. The J gene is TRBJ2-7, the V gene TRBV12-3 or TRBV12-4; D is ambiguous. This CDR3 comprises 13 residues. Trimming took 7 bases from V and 1 from J, leaving 11 bases between them. The CDR3 DNA follows: TGTGCCAGCAAGAAGGGCCTATCCTACGAGCAGTACTTC. It encodes CASKKGLSYEQYF.

CDR3 sequence reads: CASSYTDSYTEAFF. The CDR3 DNA reads TGTGCCAGCAGTTACACGGACAGTTACACTGAAGCTTTCTTT. The chain uses TRBV6-5 and TRBJ1-1; TRBD1 might be the D (6 bases). V lost 2 bases and J 3 bases, leaving 10 bases between the germline ends. This CDR3 region has 14 residues. Germline V gene data show CDR1 as MNHEY and CDR2 as SVGAGI.